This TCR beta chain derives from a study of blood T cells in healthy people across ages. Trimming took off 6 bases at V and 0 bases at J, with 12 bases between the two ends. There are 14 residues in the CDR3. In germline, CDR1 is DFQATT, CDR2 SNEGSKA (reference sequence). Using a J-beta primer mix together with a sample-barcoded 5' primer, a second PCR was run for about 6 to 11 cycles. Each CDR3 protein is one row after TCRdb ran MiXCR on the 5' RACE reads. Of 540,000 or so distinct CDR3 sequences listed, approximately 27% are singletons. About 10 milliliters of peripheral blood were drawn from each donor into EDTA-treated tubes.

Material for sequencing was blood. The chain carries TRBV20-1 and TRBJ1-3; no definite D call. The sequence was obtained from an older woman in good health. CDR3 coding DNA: TGCAGTGCCGACTCCAGATTCTCTGGAAACACCATATATTTT. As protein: CSADSRFSGNTIYF.